The subject of this entry is one T cell receptor beta chain. Antigen unknown. The data derive from a study of cytomegalovirus exposure and HLA in healthy donors. Study as a whole: Of all 400 or so donors who were genotyped, around 79% belonged to the Caucasian-associated ancestry cluster.

Study-level results: Available immune exposure information was restricted to CMV serostatus only. Fewer N-insertions (relative to the roughly 630-donor mean) were reportedly seen in an Asian-associated ancestry cluster in a later analysis.

Use of 60 Vbeta and 13 Jbeta primers characterized the PCR. Here immunoSEQ multiplex PCR was the method, and the copy in TCRdb shows in-frame clones only, minus some. The sample totals 130,000 or so clones. Germline V gives CDR1 SGHTA, CDR2 FQGNSA. Trimming cost V 5 bases and J 1 base; bases outside gene matches: 6. The CDR3 has 16 residues. Material for sequencing was PBMCs. V and J are TRBV7-2 and TRBJ2-2; 8 bases fit TRBD1. The sequence derives from a man in his late teens or twenties in good health and CMV-seronegative. CDR3 amino acids: CASSPWTGMNTGELFF. The CDR3, as DNA: TGTGCCAGCAGCCCCTGGACAGGGATGAACACCGGGGAGCTGTTTTTT. Full variable domain (rest looked up from reference TRBV7-2 and TRBJ2-2): GAGVSQSPSNKVTEKGKDVELRCDPISGHTALYWYRQSLGQGLEFLIYFQGNSAPDKSGLPSDRFSAERTGGSVSTLTIQRTQQEDSAVYLCASSPWTGMNTGELFFGEGSRLTVL.